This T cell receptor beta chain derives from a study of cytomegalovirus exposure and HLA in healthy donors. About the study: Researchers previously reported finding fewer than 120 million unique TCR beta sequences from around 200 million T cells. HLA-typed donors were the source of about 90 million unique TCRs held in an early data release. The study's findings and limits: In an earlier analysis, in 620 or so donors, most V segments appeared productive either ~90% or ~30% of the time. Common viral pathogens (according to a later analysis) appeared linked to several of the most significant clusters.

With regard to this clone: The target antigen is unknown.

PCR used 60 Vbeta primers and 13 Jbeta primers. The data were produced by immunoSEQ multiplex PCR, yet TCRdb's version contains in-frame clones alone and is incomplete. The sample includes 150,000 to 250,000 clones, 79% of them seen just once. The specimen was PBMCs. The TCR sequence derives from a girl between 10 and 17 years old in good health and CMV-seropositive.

DNA of the CDR3: TGTGCCAGTAGTACAACAGTGAACACTGAAGCTTTCTTT. It translates to CASSTTVNTEAFF. V is TRBV19 and J is TRBJ1-1, with D unclear. The V end lost 4 bases, the J end lost 0 bases, and 6 bases lay between the germline ends. The CDR3 is 13 residues long. Per germline, CDR1 LNHDA and CDR2 SQIVND (reference sequence).